The 12 T cell receptor beta chains reported below all come from one sample, sequenced in a study of blood T cell repertoires in COVID-19. Sequencing used immunoSEQ multiplex PCR; TCRdb keeps in-frame clones, though not all of them. Of about 42,000 clones listed, approximately 81% are singletons. The sequenced sample was peripheral blood. Receptors originate from a woman between 70 and 85 years old in a cohort sampled during active COVID-19.

The chain couples TRBV5-4 to TRBJ2-7, with D uncertain. V lost 3 bases and J 5 bases, leaving 18 bases between the germline ends. Germline-derived CDR1 and CDR2 are SGHNT and YYREEE (reference sequence). The CDR3 runs to 15 residues. The DNA for the CDR3 is TGTGCCAGCAGCTCCGATCTGACTTCTCCCCACGAGCAGTACTTC. Translating gives CASSSDLTSPHEQYF. Supplemented by reference TRBV5-4 and TRBJ2-7, the full variable domain reads ETGVTQSPTHLIKTRGQQVTLRCSSQSGHNTVSWYQQALGQGPQFIFQYYREEENGRGNFPPRFSGLQFPNYSSELNVNALELDDSALYLCASSSDLTSPHEQYFGPGTRLTVT.

The chain combines TRBV6-2 or TRBV6-3 with TRBJ1-1, with 9 bases aligning to TRBD1. Germline assignment: CDR1 MNHEY and CDR2 SVGEGT. The trim removed 5 bases at V and 3 bases at J, leaving 10 bases unmatched. The CDR3 has 16 amino acids. CDR3 residues: CASSPTGGVGDTEAFF. CDR3 coding DNA: TGTGCCAGCAGTCCCACAGGGGGCGTTGGTGACACTGAAGCTTTCTTT.

This rearrangement joins TRBV28 to TRBJ1-4; D is uncertain. CDR3 length: 13 amino acids. With 7 bases removed from V and 5 bases from J, the gap between germline ends came to 11 bases. Germline lookup yields CDR1 MDHEN and CDR2 SYDVKM. The CDR3, as DNA: TGTGCCAGCAACTTCGGTGTGAATGAAAAACTGTTTTTT. Translation gives CASNFGVNEKLFF.

CDR3 nucleotides: TGTGCCAGCAGCGGGTGGACAGGGAGCCCCTACGAGCAGTACTTC. This gives the protein CASSGWTGSPYEQYF. This chain joins TRBV7-9 and TRBJ2-7, with 8 bases matching TRBD1. V gave up 5 bases and J gave up 2 bases; unmatched junction bases: 8. Germline V CDR1 and CDR2: SEHNR, FQNEAQ (reference sequence). CDR3 length: 15 amino acids. Variable domain in full (rest from reference TRBV7-9 and TRBJ2-7): DTGVSQNPRHKITKRGQNVTFRCDPISEHNRLYWYRQTLGQGPEFLTYFQNEAQLEKSRLLSDRFSAERPKGSFSTLEIQRTEQGDSAMYLCASSGWTGSPYEQYFGPGTRLTVT.

V and J are TRBV11-2 and TRBJ1-2; TRBD1 matches 8 bases. Unmatched junction bases numbered 8, after V lost 5 bases and J lost 0 bases. In germline, CDR1 is SGHAT, CDR2 FQNNGV. This CDR3 has 16 amino acids. DNA for the CDR3: TGTGCCAGCAGCCAAAGGGACAGGCCTACTAACTATGGCTACACCTTC. It codes for CASSQRDRPTNYGYTF.

The CDR3 loop is CASSRLGTGDSPLHF. The CDR3 region has the DNA TGTGCCAGCAGCCGCCTCGGGACAGGGGATTCACCCCTCCACTTT. V gene TRBV6-6 combines with J gene TRBJ1-6; 10 bases align to TRBD1. The ends lost 6 bases at V and 8 bases at J; junction bases unmatched: 7. The germline gives CDR1 MNHNY, CDR2 SVGAGI (reference sequence). The CDR3 spans 15 residues.

This chain connects TRBV19 to TRBJ1-5; tentatively, D is TRBD1 (6 bases). The CDR3 loop spans 14 amino acids. Germline V gene data show CDR1 as LNHDA and CDR2 as SQIVND (reference sequence). Trimming left V 5 bases short and J 5 bases short, with 13 bases between. Here the CDR3 reads CASSPRTDHQPQHF. The CDR3 bases are TGTGCCAGTAGTCCTCGGACAGATCATCAGCCCCAGCATTTT. Looking up the rest from reference TRBV19 and TRBJ1-5 gives the full variable domain: DGGITQSPKYLFRKEGQNVTLSCEQNLNHDAMYWYRQDPGQGLRLIYYSQIVNDFQKGDIAEGYSVSREKKESFPLTVTSAQKNPTAFYLCASSPRTDHQPQHFGDGTRLSIL.

This sequence joins TRBV5-4 and TRBJ2-3; 9 nucleotides align to TRBD2. This CDR3 comprises 14 residues. Germline assignment: CDR1 SGHNT and CDR2 YYREEE (reference sequence). V was clipped by 5 bases and J by 7 bases; unmatched bases: 8. The CDR3 DNA is TGTGCCAGCAGGGACCAGCGGGAGGTTTATACGCAGTATTTT. The encoded protein is CASRDQREVYTQYF. The full variable domain, its missing parts supplied by reference TRBV5-4 and TRBJ2-3, is ETGVTQSPTHLIKTRGQQVTLRCSSQSGHNTVSWYQQALGQGPQFIFQYYREEENGRGNFPPRFSGLQFPNYSSELNVNALELDDSALYLCASRDQREVYTQYFGPGTRLTVL.

V and J are TRBV10-2 and TRBJ2-1; 7 bases map to TRBD2. V lost 8 bases to trimming and J lost 2 bases; unmatched junction nucleotides: 9. Looked up from germline, CDR1 is WSHSY and CDR2 is SAAADI. This CDR3 is 15 amino acids long. For the CDR3, the DNA is TGCGCCAGCCTCCCCGCTAGCGGCACCTACAATGAGCAGTTCTTC. Amino acid sequence: CASLPASGTYNEQFF.

This chain uses TRBV2 with TRBJ1-1; 9 positions agree with TRBD1. The CDR3 consists of 13 residues. Per germline, CDR1 SNHLY and CDR2 FYNNEI. The V and J ends lost 5 bases and 10 bases, in that order; junction bases with no gene match: 8. The CDR3 DNA reads as TGTGCCAGCAGTCGGGGGACAGGGTTTCTAGCTTTCTTT. Translating it yields CASSRGTGFLAFF.

This clone was observed a few times. Written as DNA, the CDR3 is TGCGCCAGCAGCTCAAACAGGGGGCTTAGGAATGAGCAGTTCTTC. Protein sequence: CASSSNRGLRNEQFF. This chain uses TRBV5-1 with TRBJ2-1; 9 bases align to TRBD1. Germline loops: CDR1 SGHRS, CDR2 YFSETQ. J gave up 7 bases and V 3 bases, and 8 bases lay outside the gene matches. This CDR3 contains 15 residues.

This sequence joins TRBV10-1 and TRBJ1-6, with D uncertain. The V and J ends lost 2 bases and 7 bases respectively, with 6 bases between them. This CDR3 has 13 amino acids. Germline CDR1 and CDR2: WNHNN and SYGVQD (reference sequence). Here the CDR3 reads CASSETANSPLHF. In DNA, the CDR3 is TGCGCCAGCAGTGAGACAGCCAATTCACCCCTCCACTTT.